The 30 T cell receptor beta chains below were found in one sample sequenced in a study of vaccination and CD4 T cells after COVID-19. Oncomine TCR Beta short-read sequencing was applied to DNA from cultured CD4+ T cells. TCRdb used MiXCR to reprocess the PCR reads, holding one entry per CDR3 protein. The sample has some 13,000 distinct CDR3 sequences, 55% to 70% seen once; the top ten hold roughly 7.2%. Treatment: roughly 10-day PBMC culture with coronavirus spike peptide pools or control peptides (ViraFEST assay). These receptors' targets are unknown. The input for sequencing was CD4+ T cells from blood, cultured in vitro, taken before SARS-CoV-2 vaccination. The receptors were sampled from a human donor who had recovered from COVID-19.

This clonotype showed up just a few times. The chain uses TRBV5-6 and TRBJ1-5; TRBD1 might be the D (5 bases). CDR1 is SGHDT, CDR2 YYEEEE, per germline. Trimming removed 1 base from V and 5 bases from J, with 16 bases in between. The CDR3 runs to 16 residues. CDR3 protein: CASSLRGRGADQPQHF. The CDR3, as DNA: TGTGCCAGCAGCTTGAGGGGTAGAGGGGCCGATCAGCCCCAGCATTTT.

This clonotype was seen just once. The gene calls are TRBV19 and TRBJ1-2, with D maybe TRBD1 (5 bases). The CDR3 has 15 amino acids. V was clipped by 7 bases and J by 8 bases, with 23 bases between them. Germline assignment: CDR1 LNHDA and CDR2 SQIVND (reference sequence). The CDR3 region is CASKFVSAGGDGYTF. The DNA for the CDR3 is TGTGCCAGTAAATTCGTATCGGCCGGAGGGGACGGCTACACCTTC.

The V and J genes are TRBV7-2 and TRBJ1-1; the D gene is possibly TRBD1 (5 bases). The CDR3 contains 14 residues. Looked up from germline, CDR1 is SGHTA and CDR2 is FQGNSA. Trimming took 4 bases from V and 7 from J, leaving 16 bases between them. As DNA, the CDR3 is TGTGCCAGCAGCTGGGACTCCTACGCCAATGAAGCTTTCTTT. It is translated as CASSWDSYANEAFF.

The chain recombines TRBV28 with TRBJ1-3, with D maybe TRBD1 (6 bases). Trimming stripped 5 bases from V and 1 base from J, with 15 bases between. The CDR3 length is 16 residues. Germline CDR1 and CDR2: MDHEN and SYDVKM. The CDR3 loop is CASSSWAGASGNTIYF. Written as DNA, the CDR3 is TGTGCCAGCAGTAGCTGGGCAGGGGCTTCTGGAAACACCATATATTTT.

The rearrangement links TRBV23-1 to TRBJ2-5, with 9 bases fitting TRBD1. TRBV23-1 is sorted into the ORF group, with uncertain function. V was pared by 1 base and J by 6 bases, with 9 bases of the junction left unmatched. The CDR3 spans 16 residues. CDR3 DNA: TGCGCCAGCAGTCAATTGACCCCGGGACAGGGTAAGACCCAGTACTTC. Amino acid sequence: CASSQLTPGQGKTQYF.

This clonotype was found once. The chain recombines TRBV20-1 with TRBJ1-2; 7 nucleotides line up with TRBD1. V lost 6 bases and J lost 7; bases outside the gene matches: 17. This CDR3 contains 15 residues. Germline V gene lookup returns CDR1 DFQATT and CDR2 SNEGSKA (reference sequence). This CDR3 is CSAAISLAHRGGYTF. The CDR3 nucleotides are TGCAGTGCCGCCATCTCGTTAGCTCACAGGGGTGGCTACACCTTC.

J is TRBJ1-5 and V is TRBV7-3; D ambiguous. The CDR3 has 15 amino acids. V lost 4 bases to trimming and J lost 2 bases, with 12 bases between them. CDR1 and CDR2 (germline): SGHTA, FQGTGA. Here the CDR3 DNA reads TGTGCCAGCAGCTCGAAGATTGGCGGCAATCAGCCCCAGCATTTT. The encoded protein is CASSSKIGGNQPQHF.

This clonotype has just a few counts. The V and J genes are TRBV27 and TRBJ1-1, with 11 bases fitting TRBD1. J was trimmed by 8 bases and V by 3 bases; bases with no gene match: 2. Germline-derived CDR1 and CDR2 are MNHEY and SMNVEV (reference sequence). The CDR3 covers 13 residues. CDR3 coding DNA: TGTGCCAGCAGTTTTCGGACAGGGGGCGAAGCTTTCTTT. It codes for CASSFRTGGEAFF.

The chain uses TRBV19 and TRBJ1-5; no firm D call. CDR3 size: 16 residues. Germline values: CDR1 LNHDA, CDR2 SQIVND (reference sequence). The ends were cut back, 5 bases at V and 3 bases at J, with 17 bases in the middle. In DNA form, the CDR3 reads TGTGCCAGTAGTCTCCCTCGAGGGCAGATCAATCAGCCCCAGCATTTT. Its protein is CASSLPRGQINQPQHF.

This rearrangement joins TRBV19 to TRBJ1-1, with D maybe TRBD1 (6 bases). The germline CDR1 and CDR2 sequences are LNHDA and SQIVND (reference sequence). The ends were cut back, 5 bases at V and 7 bases at J, with 17 bases in the middle. This CDR3 is built from 14 residues. The CDR3 bases are TGTGCCAGTAGTGCTCGGACAGAGTCGTTTGAAGCTTTCTTT. It encodes CASSARTESFEAFF. Full variable domain (outside the CDR3, taken from reference TRBV19 and TRBJ1-1): DGGITQSPKYLFRKEGQNVTLSCEQNLNHDAMYWYRQDPGQGLRLIYYSQIVNDFQKGDIAEGYSVSREKKESFPLTVTSAQKNPTAFYLCASSARTESFEAFFGQGTRLTVV.

V and J are TRBV27 and TRBJ2-7; 8 bases are a match to TRBD1. V dropped 0 bases and J dropped 3; count of bases not matched to a gene: 4. The CDR3 has 15 amino acids. Germline CDR1 MNHEY, CDR2 SMNVEV (reference sequence). The CDR3 DNA reads TGTGCCAGCAGTTTATCTATCGGACAGGGCTACGAGCAGTACTTC. Its translation is CASSLSIGQGYEQYF.

This sequence joins TRBV2 and TRBJ1-5; D is possibly TRBD1 (5 bases). This CDR3 is built from 13 residues. Trimming pared 7 bases from V and 5 bases from J, leaving 12 bases between. Germline CDR1 reads SNHLY; CDR2 reads FYNNEI. The CDR3 spells CASMKGRDQPQHF. In DNA, the CDR3 is TGTGCCAGCATGAAGGGACGGGATCAGCCCCAGCATTTT.

The V and J genes are TRBV7-9 and TRBJ2-3; D may correspond to TRBD1 or TRBD2 (6 bases each). CDR3 length: 14 amino acids. In germline, CDR1 is SEHNR, CDR2 FQNEAQ (reference sequence). The germline V and J ends were trimmed by 3 bases and 3 bases, with 10 bases remaining between them. The CDR3 loop reads CASSFRGGTDTQYF. CDR3 in DNA: TGTGCCAGCAGCTTCAGGGGAGGTACAGATACGCAGTATTTT. The full variable domain, with the rest looked up from reference TRBV7-9 and TRBJ2-3, is DTGVSQNPRHKITKRGQNVTFRCDPISEHNRLYWYRQTLGQGPEFLTYFQNEAQLEKSRLLSDRFSAERPKGSFSTLEIQRTEQGDSAMYLCASSFRGGTDTQYFGPGTRLTVL.

CDR3 sequence reads: CASWGGVSYNEQFF. The CDR3 region has the DNA TGTGCCAGCTGGGGGGGCGTCTCCTACAATGAGCAGTTCTTC. This sequence joins TRBV6-1 and TRBJ2-1; D may be TRBD2 (7 bases). Germline CDR1 reads MNHNS; CDR2 reads SASEGT. The germline V and J ends were trimmed by 8 bases and 0 bases, with 11 bases remaining between them. This CDR3 contains 14 residues.

CDR3 residues: CASSLSIITGGTGELFF. The CDR3 DNA reads as TGTGCCAGCAGCTTATCCATTATCACAGGGGGAACCGGGGAGCTGTTTTTT. The chain has TRBV7-3 and TRBJ2-2; 8 bases are shared with TRBD1. The CDR3 totals 17 residues. Trimming cost V 2 bases and J 5 bases; bases outside gene matches: 10. The V gene's germline CDR1 is SGHTA and CDR2 FQGTGA. Variable domain in full (rest from reference TRBV7-3 and TRBJ2-2): GAGVSQTPSNKVTEKGKYVELRCDPISGHTALYWYRQSLGQGPEFLIYFQGTGAADDSGLPNDRFFAVRPEGSVSTLKIQRTERGDSAVYLCASSLSIITGGTGELFFGEGSRLTVL.

This clonotype was found a few times. V gene TRBV27 combines with J gene TRBJ2-2; tentative D call: TRBD1 (5 bases). Germline V gene data show CDR1 as MNHEY and CDR2 as SMNVEV (reference sequence). V gave up 4 bases and J gave up 5 bases, with 11 bases separating them. This CDR3 has 14 amino acids. The CDR3 nucleotides are TGTGCCAGCAGTTACAGGACCCAGACCGGGGAGCTGTTTTTT. This sequence encodes CASSYRTQTGELFF.

V is TRBV7-2 and J is TRBJ1-5; 10 bases align to TRBD1. Germline-derived CDR1 and CDR2 are SGHTA and FQGNSA. This CDR3 spans 17 amino acids. V dropped 4 bases and J dropped 6; count of bases not matched to a gene: 12. This CDR3 reads CASSSRARDRGPQPQHF. The DNA of the CDR3 is TGTGCCAGCAGCTCTAGGGCCCGGGACAGGGGACCTCAGCCCCAGCATTTT.

CDR3 sequence: CSAPMTGGNVEQYF. The CDR3 DNA is TGCAGTGCACCGATGACAGGGGGGAATGTAGAGCAGTACTTC. The chain employs TRBV20-1 and TRBJ2-7; 9 nucleotides agree with TRBD1. V lost 6 bases, J lost 7 bases, and 13 bases stayed unmatched. There are 14 residues in the CDR3. Germline lookup yields CDR1 DFQATT and CDR2 SNEGSKA (reference sequence).

The gene calls are TRBV18 and TRBJ1-5; D gene ambiguous. V lost 0 bases to trimming and J lost 1 base, with 4 bases between them. The CDR3 loop spans 14 amino acids. From germline, CDR1 is KGHSH and CDR2 LQKENI. The CDR3 spells CASSPPESNQPQHF. The CDR3 DNA is TGTGCCAGCTCACCACCAGAGAGCAATCAGCCCCAGCATTTT.

This chain uses TRBV19 with TRBJ2-5; maybe TRBD1 (6 bases). V was shortened by 4 bases and J by 0 bases, with 12 bases between the two germline ends. CDR1 LNHDA and CDR2 SQIVND come from the germline V gene (reference sequence). The CDR3 totals 15 residues. The CDR3 protein is CASSRDIQYQETQYF. CDR3 sequence (DNA): TGTGCCAGTAGTAGGGACATACAGTACCAAGAGACCCAGTACTTC.

The chain couples TRBV19 to TRBJ2-7; 11 bases fit TRBD1. V lost 1 base, J lost 3 bases, and 5 bases stayed unmatched. This CDR3 is built from 16 residues. Germline lookup yields CDR1 LNHDA and CDR2 SQIVND (reference sequence). The CDR3 loop is CASSIVLGQGVYEQYF. The CDR3, as DNA: TGTGCCAGTAGTATAGTCCTGGGACAGGGGGTCTACGAGCAGTACTTC.

The J gene is TRBJ1-1, the V gene TRBV20-1; D ambiguous. The germline gives CDR1 DFQATT, CDR2 SNEGSKA (reference sequence). Trimming removed 5 bases at V and 2 bases at J, with 12 bases between. The CDR3 extends over 13 amino acids. CDR3 coding DNA: TGCAGTGCTCGGATGATGGTAAACACTGAAGCTTTCTTT. The encoded protein is CSARMMVNTEAFF.

This rearrangement joins TRBV20-1 to TRBJ1-1, with TRBD1 as a possible D gene (5 bases). Looked up from germline, CDR1 is DFQATT and CDR2 is SNEGSKA (reference sequence). The CDR3 is 13 residues long. Trimming removed 3 bases from V and 3 bases from J, with 11 bases in between. The CDR3 DNA sequence: TGCAGTGCTAGCCGGGGCGAGGACACTGAAGCTTTCTTT. Protein product: CSASRGEDTEAFF.

The rearrangement links TRBV20-1 to TRBJ2-7; no definite D call. The DNA end favors TRBJ2-5, so the J call may be wrong. CDR3 size: 12 residues. Germline V CDR1 and CDR2: DFQATT, SNEGSKA (reference sequence). CDR3 DNA: TGCAGTGCTACTCGGGTGGGGGAGACCCAGTACTTC. This sequence encodes CSATRVGETQYF.

The gene calls are TRBV20-1 and TRBJ2-7, with a weak D call TRBD2 (6 bases). Trimming took 8 bases from V and 1 from J, leaving 9 bases between them. This CDR3 is built from 11 residues. Germline V gene data show CDR1 as DFQATT and CDR2 as SNEGSKA (reference sequence). The CDR3 DNA is TGCAGTCTCGGGGGTTCCTACGAGCAGTACTTC. This gives the protein CSLGGSYEQYF.

This clonotype has just one count. This chain links TRBV20-1 with TRBJ2-5; TRBD2 agrees at 8 bases. This CDR3 comprises 14 residues. J lost 5 bases, V lost 6 bases, and 11 bases had no gene match. Germline loops: CDR1 DFQATT, CDR2 SNEGSKA (reference sequence). The CDR3 DNA follows: TGCAGTGCCCGGGGACTAGTCGGTCCGGAGACCCAGTACTTC. This gives the protein CSARGLVGPETQYF.

A single count supports this clonotype. V usage is TRBV28 and J usage is TRBJ1-2, with 7 nucleotides matching TRBD1. CDR1 and CDR2 (germline): MDHEN, SYDVKM. V gave up 5 bases and J gave up 6 bases; unmatched junction bases: 12. The CDR3 spans 15 residues. The chain's CDR3 is CASSPFRDRENGYTF. The CDR3 nucleotides read TGTGCCAGCAGTCCTTTCAGAGACAGGGAAAATGGCTACACCTTC.

V is TRBV10-3 and J is TRBJ2-1, with 7 bases identical to TRBD2. Per the germline V gene, CDR1 is ENHRY and CDR2 is SYGVKD. The CDR3 runs to 14 residues. V gave up 9 bases and J gave up 2 bases; unmatched junction bases: 7. The CDR3 spells CAIHPSGTYNEQFF. For the CDR3, the DNA is TGTGCCATACACCCTAGCGGTACCTACAATGAGCAGTTCTTC.

The chain links TRBV7-9 to TRBJ1-2, with 9 nucleotides matching TRBD1. CDR3 length: 21 amino acids. Germline V lookup: CDR1 SEHNR, CDR2 FQNEAQ (reference sequence). Trimming cost V 0 bases and J 8 bases; bases outside gene matches: 25. The CDR3 nucleotides are TGTGCCAGCAGCTTAGCGGATATACCCAAAGCCCCAACAGGGGGCGAACCCGGCTACACCTTC. Translated, it gives CASSLADIPKAPTGGEPGYTF.

This chain connects TRBV3-1 to TRBJ2-7, with 9 bases identical to TRBD1. The junction had 9 bases not matched to a gene; V was cut back by 3 bases and J by 3 bases. CDR1 is LGHDT and CDR2 is YNNKEL in the germline V gene (reference sequence). The CDR3 sequence is 16 residues long. The CDR3 is CASSHPPGTGFYEQYF. CDR3 DNA sequence: TGTGCCAGCAGCCATCCCCCGGGGACAGGGTTCTACGAGCAGTACTTC.